Detailed here is one T cell receptor beta chain. Its antigen remains unidentified. Between the trimmed V and J ends, which lost 2 bases and 7 bases, there was a span of 13 bases. Germline lookup yields CDR1 SGHKS and CDR2 YYEKEE (reference sequence). The CDR3 is 14 residues long. This entry belongs to a study of OX40 agonist ivuxolimab in advanced cancers. Sequencing was performed with immunoSEQ multiplex PCR; in TCRdb, only in-frame clones are kept and a portion is missing. The repertoire holds approximately 68,000 clones, with about 90% as singletons. Findings and caveats of the study: Mean expanded clone counts were higher in CD8+ than CD4+ T cells.

This chain links TRBV5-5 with TRBJ1-5, with a possible D match to TRBD1 (5 bases). The receptor was isolated from an adult with an advanced solid tumor such as melanoma, head and neck, liver or kidney cancer. Sample: CD4+ or CD8+ T cells sorted from blood, taken in a trial of the OX40 agonist ivuxolimab. The CDR3 spells CASSFQPRVQPQHF. The CDR3 coding sequence is TGTGCCAGCAGCTTTCAACCCAGGGTACAGCCCCAGCATTTT.